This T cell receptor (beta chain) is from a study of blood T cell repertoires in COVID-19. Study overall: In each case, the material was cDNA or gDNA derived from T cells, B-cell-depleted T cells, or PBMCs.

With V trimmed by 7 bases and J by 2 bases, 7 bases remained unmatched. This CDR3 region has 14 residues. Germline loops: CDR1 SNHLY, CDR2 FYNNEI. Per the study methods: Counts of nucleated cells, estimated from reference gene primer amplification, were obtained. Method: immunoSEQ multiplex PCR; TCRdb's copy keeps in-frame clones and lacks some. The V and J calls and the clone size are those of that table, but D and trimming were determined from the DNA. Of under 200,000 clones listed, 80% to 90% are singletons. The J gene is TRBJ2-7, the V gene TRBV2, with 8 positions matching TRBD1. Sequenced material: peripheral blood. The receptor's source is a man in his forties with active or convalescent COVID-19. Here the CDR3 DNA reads TGTGCCAGCACTCGGGACAGGTCGACCTACGAGCAGTACTTC. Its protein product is CASTRDRSTYEQYF.